This note documents a single T cell receptor beta chain sequence. The source of the sample is a study of blood T cells in healthy people across ages. Germline loops: CDR1 DFQATT, CDR2 SNEGSKA (reference sequence). The V gene lost 3 bases and the J gene lost 13 bases, with 16 bases spanning the gap. The CDR3 runs to 12 residues. Sample-barcoded 5' priming and a J-beta primer mix drove a second PCR of roughly 7 to 11 cycles. TCRdb used MiXCR to reprocess the 5' RACE reads, holding one entry per CDR3 protein. The sample contains about 800,000 distinct CDR3 sequences, over 45% of which appear only once. The source is a young man in good health. Sequencing input: blood. This chain links TRBV20-1 with TRBJ2-4; D unclear. The CDR3 spells CSASLFQREQYF. The DNA for the CDR3 is TGCAGTGCTAGTCTTTTCCAACGAGAGCAGTACTTC.